Following are 3 T cell receptor beta chains from one sample sequenced in a study of shared clonotypes between healthy human individuals. Terminally differentiated effector memory CD45RA+ cells were excluded from the naive CD8 cells, which were CD45RO-negative and positively selected for CCR7. The assay was immunoSEQ multiplex PCR, and TCRdb's table has in-frame clones only and misses some. The sample records about 2.1 million clones, around 93% being singletons. Sequencing input: naive CD8+ T cells from PBMCs. The receptors originated from a man aged 18 to 30 in good health. Some clones in this sample may be carry-over from other donors' samples.

The chain employs TRBV2 and TRBJ2-7; D possibly matches TRBD1 or TRBD2 (5 bases each). CDR1 and CDR2 from the germline V gene are SNHLY and FYNNEI. CDR3 length: 13 residues. Between the trimmed V and J ends, which lost 7 bases and 2 bases, there was a span of 12 bases. In DNA form, the CDR3 reads TGTGCCAGCAACATGGGACCCGCCTACGAGCAGTACTTC. The encoded protein is CASNMGPAYEQYF.

To note about this clone: This sample also contains other DNA sequences that code for the same CDR3. This chain joins TRBV9 and TRBJ2-3; D is perhaps TRBD2 (6 bases). The CDR3 length is 15 residues. Germline CDR1 reads SGDLS; CDR2 reads YYNGEE. With 0 bases removed from V and 0 bases from J, the gap between germline ends came to 8 bases. The CDR3 DNA reads as TGTGCCAGCAGCGTAGAAGGGAGGAGCACAGATACGCAGTATTTT. Translated, it gives CASSVEGRSTDTQYF. The full variable domain, completed using reference TRBV9 and TRBJ2-3, is DSGVTQTPKHLITATGQRVTLRCSPRSGDLSVYWYQQSLDQGLQFLIQYYNGEERAKGNILERFSAQQFPDLHSELNLSSLELGDSALYFCASSVEGRSTDTQYFGPGTRLTVL.

In this sample, this clone turned up once. V and J are TRBV7-9 and TRBJ2-2, with unresolved D. The V end was cut by 4 bases, the J end by 7 bases, with 13 bases between. The CDR3 spans 14 residues. From germline, CDR1 is SEHNR and CDR2 FQNEAQ (reference sequence). The CDR3 loop reads CASSSLGSFGELFF. Written as DNA, the CDR3 is TGTGCCAGCAGCTCCCTAGGTTCGTTCGGGGAGCTGTTTTTT.